A selection of T cell receptor beta chains follows, all from one sample in a study of human T cells and chemical hapten exposure. Each CDR3 protein is one row after TCRdb ran MiXCR on the RACE reads. The table has roughly 200,000 distinct CDR3 sequences, around 25% seen once. The specimen was whole blood, collected in connection with sensitization to the hapten diphenylcyclopropenone (DPC). The receptors here all came from a woman between 35 and 50 years old with alopecia areata. Some clones in this sample may be carry-over from other donors' samples. CDR3s include the opening cysteine and the closing phenylalanine or tryptophan. D genes are given only for firm matches. The size entry is marked missing in some rows and otherwise reads once, few, many or a size class.

abundance	d_gene	j_gene	v_gene	CDR3aa	CDR3nt
NA	NA	TRBJ2-1	TRBV7-9	CASSLGPRQGRVYNEQFF	TGTGCCAGCAGCTTAGGCCCCCGACAGGGGAGGGTCTACAATGAGCAGTTCTTC
once	TRBD2	TRBJ2-3	TRBV28	CASSAGVDTQYF	TGTGCCAGCAGTGCGGGAGTGGATACGCAGTATTTT
few	NA	TRBJ1-6	TRBV28	CASSPTGFSYNSPLHF	TGTGCCAGCAGCCCAACAGGTTTCTCCTATAATTCACCCCTCCACTTT
few	NA	TRBJ2-3	TRBV29-1	CSVGGSWDTQYF	TGCAGCGTTGGGGGATCATGGGATACGCAGTATTTT
NA	NA	TRBJ1-4	TRBV20-1	CSASHQEGGNEKLFF	TGCAGTGCTAGCCACCAGGAAGGGGGTAATGAAAAACTGTTTTTT
few	NA	TRBJ2-2	TRBV27	CASLETNTGELFF	TGTGCCAGCCTTGAAACTAACACCGGGGAGCTGTTTTTT
once	NA	TRBJ2-1	TRBV28	CASQLQLAVFNEQFF	TGTGCCAGCCAGTTGCAACTAGCCGTGTTCAATGAGCAGTTCTTC
many	NA	TRBJ2-5	TRBV10-3	CAISDRSQETQYF	TGTGCCATCAGTGACAGAAGCCAAGAGACCCAGTACTTC
NA	TRBD2	TRBJ2-7	TRBV20-1	CSAGTSFSYEQYF	TGCAGTGCGGGGACTAGCTTTTCCTACGAGCAGTACTTC
few	NA	TRBJ2-7	TRBV20-1	CSARQYRDPLYEQYF	TGCAGTGCTAGACAATACAGGGACCCCCTCTACGAGCAGTACTTC
few	NA	TRBJ1-5	TRBV20-1	CSARALGGSGNQPQHF	TGCAGTGCTAGAGCTCTAGGGGGTTCAGGCAATCAGCCCCAGCATTTT
NA	NA	TRBJ1-3	TRBV4-2	CASSQDAAGSGNTIYF	TGTGCCAGCAGCCAAGACGCCGCTGGCTCTGGAAACACCATATATTTT
many	NA	TRBJ2-7	TRBV29-1	CSVSTAFYEQYF	TGCAGCGTCTCGACGGCCTTCTACGAGCAGTACTTC
many	NA	TRBJ1-1	TRBV4-1	CASSQERRGTEAFF	TGCGCCAGCAGCCAAGAGAGGAGGGGCACTGAAGCTTTCTTT
NA	NA	TRBJ2-2	TRBV11-2	CASSLEANWLVPGELFF	TGTGCCAGCAGCTTAGAGGCCAACTGGCTAGTTCCCGGGGAGCTGTTTTTT
NA	TRBD2	TRBJ2-3	TRBV10-3	CAISGGGADTQYF	TGTGCCATCAGTGGCGGGGGGGCAGATACGCAGTATTTT
NA	TRBD2	TRBJ2-3	TRBV29-1	CSVALGTRLFAGAQYF	TGCAGCGTCGCGCTCGGGACTAGGCTTTTCGCCGGGGCGCAGTATTTT
many	NA	TRBJ1-5	TRBV29-1	CSVGDSNQPQHF	TGCAGCGTTGGAGATAGCAATCAGCCCCAGCATTTT
few	TRBD1	TRBJ1-2	TRBV2	CASSVSGTGEGYTF	TGTGCCAGCAGTGTGTCCGGGACAGGGGAAGGCTACACCTTC
many	NA	TRBJ2-1	TRBV4-1	CASSQDTGIYNEQFF	TGCGCCAGCAGCCAAGATACCGGGATTTACAATGAGCAGTTCTTC
many	NA	TRBJ1-6	TRBV7-2	CASSLGAQLNSPLHF	TGTGCCAGCAGCTTAGGGGCCCAGCTCAATTCACCCCTCCACTTT
few	TRBD2	TRBJ2-7	TRBV20-1	CSAPVPGGRYEQYF	TGCAGTGCTCCCGTACCGGGGGGAAGGTACGAGCAGTACTTC
NA	TRBD1	TRBJ2-2	TRBV5-1	CASSRDRVAGELFF	TGCGCCAGCAGCCGGGACAGGGTTGCCGGGGAGCTGTTTTTT
few	TRBD1	TRBJ2-5	TRBV10-3	CAISQQGASQETQYF	TGTGCCATCAGTCAACAGGGGGCGAGTCAAGAGACCCAGTACTTC
many	NA	TRBJ1-6	TRBV28	CASRSADTYNSPLHF	TGTGCCAGCAGGTCGGCGGACACCTATAATTCACCCCTCCACTTT
NA	NA	TRBJ2-2	TRBV9	CASSDGPRPLELFF	TGTGCCAGCAGCGACGGACCGCGGCCTCTCGAGCTGTTTTTT
NA	TRBD1	TRBJ1-1	TRBV5-1	CASSTTQGLRTEAFF	TGCGCCAGCAGCACAACACAGGGGTTGCGTACTGAAGCTTTCTTT
few	NA	TRBJ2-5	TRBV28	CANSPAFNQETQYF	TGTGCCAACAGTCCCGCATTCAACCAAGAGACCCAGTACTTC
NA	NA	TRBJ2-3	TRBV7-9	CASSFKADTQYF	TGTGCCAGCAGCTTCAAGGCTGATACGCAGTATTTT
NA	NA	TRBJ2-3	TRBV25-1	CASSEADRDTQYF	TGTGCCAGCAGTGAGGCTGACAGAGATACGCAGTATTTT
NA	NA	TRBJ1-2	TRBV28	CGSSNDPSYGYTF	TGTGGCAGCAGTAATGATCCCTCCTATGGCTACACCTTC
NA	NA	TRBJ2-1	TRBV28	CASSVPPWGNEQFF	TGTGCCAGCAGCGTGCCGCCCTGGGGGAATGAGCAGTTCTTC
few	NA	TRBJ1-6	TRBV9	CASSETGSNSPLHF	TGTGCCAGCAGCGAAACAGGGTCCAATTCACCCCTCCACTTT
NA	NA	TRBJ2-7	TRBV7-6	CASSPGATSYEQYF	TGTGCCAGCAGCCCGGGGGCCACTTCCTACGAGCAGTACTTC
few	NA	TRBJ1-1	TRBV4-1	CASSQVPGGRLGNTEAFF	TGCGCCAGCAGCCAAGTCCCTGGCGGCAGGCTAGGGAACACTGAAGCTTTCTTT
NA	TRBD2	TRBJ2-3	TRBV7-2	CASSPTSGTYTDTQYF	TGTGCCAGCAGCCCGACTAGCGGGACATACACAGATACGCAGTATTTT
few	NA	TRBJ1-5	TRBV7-2	CASSSLPGQPQHF	TGTGCCAGCAGCTCCTTACCGGGACAGCCCCAGCATTTT
NA	TRBD2	TRBJ2-4	TRBV4-2	CASSQDQRPSGMNIQYF	TGTGCCAGCAGCCAAGATCAACGGCCTAGCGGGATGAACATTCAGTACTTC
NA	NA	TRBJ2-3	TRBV5-1	CASSLSRAGDTQYF	TGCGCCAGCAGCTTATCCAGGGCAGGGGATACGCAGTATTTT
few	TRBD2	TRBJ2-7	TRBV7-2	CASTQAGGREQYF	TGTGCCAGCACCCAAGCGGGAGGACGGGAGCAGTACTTC
NA	TRBD1	TRBJ1-6	TRBV5-1	CASSLEIPGQYNSPLHF	TGCGCCAGCAGCTTGGAGATTCCGGGACAGTATAATTCACCCCTCCACTTT
NA	NA	TRBJ2-6	TRBV20-1	CSARWNSGANVLTF	TGCAGTGCTAGATGGAACTCTGGGGCCAACGTCCTGACTTTC
NA	TRBD1	TRBJ1-6	TRBV5-1	CASSLTGTVNSPLHF	TGCGCCAGCAGCTTGACCGGGACAGTTAATTCACCCCTCCACTTT